The 23 T cell receptor beta chains below come from one sample, sequenced in a study of neoadjuvant nivolumab and ipilimumab in lung cancer. Here immunoSEQ multiplex PCR was the method, and the copy in TCRdb shows in-frame clones only, minus some. The sample includes some 31,000 clones, more than 85% seen only once; the top ten take 2.1%. The source was peripheral blood, collected after neoadjuvant nivolumab, alone or with ipilimumab, at or shortly before surgery. The source of these receptors is an adult with non-small cell lung cancer.

The J gene is TRBJ1-1, the V gene TRBV28; no firm D call. This CDR3 region has 13 residues. V was cut by 2 bases and J by 5 bases, with 9 bases left in between. Germline V CDR1 and CDR2: MDHEN, SYDVKM. CDR3 region: CASSLGLETEAFF. The DNA of the CDR3 is TGTGCCAGCAGTTTAGGATTGGAAACTGAAGCTTTCTTT.

The J gene is TRBJ1-5, the V gene TRBV7-2; no definite D call. The CDR3 totals 13 residues. From germline, CDR1 is SGHTA and CDR2 FQGNSA. V was trimmed by 5 bases and J by 7 bases, leaving 12 bases between them. CDR3 in DNA: TGTGCCAGCAGCCGGGTGTTAGGGCAGCCCCAGCATTTT. Translating gives CASSRVLGQPQHF.

A note on this clone: Other DNA sequences in the sample encode the same CDR3. This chain links TRBV5-1 with TRBJ2-5; unclear D gene. V shed 0 bases and J shed 5 bases, with 5 bases lying between them. There are 12 residues in the CDR3. Germline-derived CDR1 and CDR2 are SGHRS and YFSETQ. In DNA form, the CDR3 reads TGCGCCAGCAGCTTGGTTGGGGAGACCCAGTACTTC. Its protein is CASSLVGETQYF.

The chain joins TRBV5-1 to TRBJ2-2; possible D gene TRBD2, 5 bases. CDR1 is SGHRS and CDR2 is YFSETQ in the germline V gene. CDR3 length equals 15 residues. V was clipped by 4 bases and J by 5 bases, with 15 bases between them. CDR3 sequence (DNA): TGCGCCAGCAGCCACTCGGGGTCGGGAACCGGGGAGCTGTTTTTT. Translation gives CASSHSGSGTGELFF. Looking up the rest from reference TRBV5-1 and TRBJ2-2 gives the full variable domain: KAGVTQTPRYLIKTRGQQVTLSCSPISGHRSVSWYQQTPGQGLQFLFEYFSETQRNKGNFPGRFSGRQFSNSRSEMNVSTLELGDSALYLCASSHSGSGTGELFFGEGSRLTVL.

As concerns this clone: At one of its ends the junction is not consistent with the germline gene, which may arise from a read error. The V gene is TRBV7-9, the J gene TRBJ2-1; 9 nucleotides match TRBD2. CDR1 is SEHNR and CDR2 is FQNEAQ in the germline V gene (reference sequence). The CDR3 totals 13 residues. The CDR3, as DNA: TGTGCCAGCACCTTAGCGGGAGAGGTTGAGCAGTTCTTC. Translated, it gives CASTLAGEVEQFF.

The table lists this clone with a count of one. The chain employs TRBV18 and TRBJ2-5, with TRBD1 matching over 10 bases. This CDR3 comprises 14 residues. V trimming: 8 bases; J trimming: 5 bases; junction bases outside the gene matches: 8. Germline CDR1 reads KGHSH; CDR2 reads LQKENI. The CDR3 region has the DNA TGTGCCAGCACCTCCGGGACAGGGGATGAGACCCAGTACTTC. Translated, it gives CASTSGTGDETQYF. The full variable domain, with the rest looked up from reference TRBV18 and TRBJ2-5, is NAGVMQNPRHLVRRRGQEARLRCSPMKGHSHVYWYRQLPEEGLKFMVYLQKENIIDESGMPKERFSAEFPKEGPSILRIQQVVRGDSAAYFCASTSGTGDETQYFGPGTRLLVL.

The gene calls are TRBV14 and TRBJ1-1, with D perhaps matching TRBD1 (5 bases). Germline CDR1 is SGHDN and CDR2 is FVKESK. With 1 base removed from V and 11 bases from J, the gap between germline ends came to 11 bases. The CDR3 contains 12 residues. CDR3 region: CASSQGSGSAFF. CDR3 bases: TGTGCCAGCAGCCAAGGGTCAGGGAGCGCTTTCTTT. The complete variable domain, with remaining parts taken from reference TRBV14 and TRBJ1-1, reads EAGVTQFPSHSVIEKGQTVTLRCDPISGHDNLYWYRRVMGKEIKFLLHFVKESKQDESGMPNNRFLAERTGGTYSTLKVQPAELEDSGVYFCASSQGSGSAFFGQGTRLTVV.

This clone was observed a single time. The chain has TRBV11-1 and TRBJ2-1, with TRBD2 matching over 14 bases. With V trimmed by 5 bases and J by 6 bases, 3 bases remained unmatched. The CDR3 spans 15 residues. Germline CDR1 reads SGHAT; CDR2 reads FQDESV (reference sequence). In DNA form, the CDR3 reads TGTGCCAGCAGCCCCGGGACTAGCGGGGGCAATGAGCAGTTCTTC. Its protein product is CASSPGTSGGNEQFF.

The genes are TRBV5-4 and TRBJ2-7; D is undetermined. The CDR3 is made up of 15 amino acids. CDR1 and CDR2 from the germline V gene are SGHNT and YYREEE (reference sequence). Trimming pared 3 bases from V and 6 bases from J, leaving 19 bases between. CDR3 DNA: TGTGCCAGCAGCTCCCAAGCCTCCCCGTTGAGCGAGCAGTACTTC. The encoded protein is CASSSQASPLSEQYF.

The CDR3 nucleotides read TGTGCCAGCAGTGTCGGGGATCATCAGCCCCAGCATTTT. Protein product: CASSVGDHQPQHF. The chain couples TRBV6-1 to TRBJ1-5; D remains ambiguous. This CDR3 comprises 13 residues. The germline gives CDR1 MNHNS, CDR2 SASEGT. Trimming took off 4 bases at V and 5 bases at J, with 9 bases between the two ends.

This chain joins TRBV5-1 and TRBJ2-3, with 7 bases lining up with TRBD2. The V and J ends lost 5 bases and 2 bases, in that order; junction bases with no gene match: 8. Germline lookup yields CDR1 SGHRS and CDR2 YFSETQ. This CDR3 comprises 15 residues. The CDR3 reads CASSLAGFDTDTQYF. CDR3 DNA sequence: TGCGCCAGCAGTTTAGCGGGTTTTGACACAGATACGCAGTATTTT.

This sequence joins TRBV25-1 and TRBJ1-4; perhaps TRBD1 as D (5 bases). The ends were cut back, 3 bases at V and 4 bases at J, with 12 bases in the middle. Germline CDR1 MGHDK, CDR2 SYGVNS. The CDR3 totals 15 residues. DNA of the CDR3: TGTGCCAGCAGTGACTCTACAGGAGTTAATGAAAAACTGTTTTTT. It is translated as CASSDSTGVNEKLFF.

V is TRBV6-1 and J is TRBJ2-7, with 8 bases aligning to TRBD1. The CDR3 runs 15 residues. The ends lost 8 bases at V and 2 bases at J; junction bases unmatched: 11. Germline loops: CDR1 MNHNS, CDR2 SASEGT. The CDR3: CASQSPGQEPYEQYF. CDR3 sequence (DNA): TGTGCCAGCCAGTCTCCGGGACAGGAGCCCTACGAGCAGTACTTC.

The chain combines TRBV6-1 with TRBJ2-5; 10 bases map to TRBD2. The CDR3 has 16 amino acids. Germline CDR1 is MNHNS and CDR2 is SASEGT. The J segment lost 2 bases and the V segment lost 4 bases, leaving 7 bases of the junction unmatched. The CDR3 bases are TGTGCCAGCAGTGTGAACCCTAGCGGGGGACAAGAGACCCAGTACTTC. Amino acid sequence: CASSVNPSGGQETQYF.

The V and J genes are TRBV5-1 and TRBJ1-1; D gene uncertain. The V gene's germline CDR1 is SGHRS and CDR2 YFSETQ. Trimming removed 6 bases at V and 1 base at J, with 10 bases between. The CDR3 is made up of 13 amino acids. The CDR3 is CASKQPPNTEAFF. In DNA, the CDR3 is TGCGCCAGCAAGCAGCCTCCGAACACTGAAGCTTTCTTT.

This chain links TRBV6-5 with TRBJ2-7, with unresolved D. Germline CDR1 reads MNHEY; CDR2 reads SVGAGI. The CDR3 has 11 amino acids. Trimming removed 6 bases at V and 3 bases at J, with 6 bases between. The CDR3 coding sequence is TGTGCCAGCAGCGCACTCTACGAGCAGTACTTC. It codes for CASSALYEQYF.

This clone appeared a single time. The chain has TRBV5-1 and TRBJ2-3; 7 nucleotides match TRBD1. There are 15 residues in the CDR3. V dropped 7 bases and J dropped 1; count of bases not matched to a gene: 9. The germline V gene has CDR1 SGHRS and CDR2 YFSETQ. The CDR3 DNA follows: TGCGCCAGCGCCCCCGGGGACAGTCGCACAGATACGCAGTATTTT. Residues: CASAPGDSRTDTQYF.

The J gene is TRBJ1-1, the V gene TRBV9, with D possibly TRBD1 on 5 matching bases. CDR1 SGDLS and CDR2 YYNGEE come from the germline V gene. CDR3 length equals 13 residues. Deletions cut 4 bases from V and 7 bases from J, with 14 bases between. The CDR3 protein is CASSPGGGGEAFF. Here the CDR3 DNA reads TGTGCCAGCAGCCCCGGGGGGGGAGGTGAAGCTTTCTTT.

CDR3 sequence (DNA): TGCGCCAGCACCGGACAGGGCTACGAGCAGTACTTC. Translation: CASTGQGYEQYF. This chain uses TRBV5-1 with TRBJ2-7; 8 bases map to TRBD1. Trimming removed 6 bases from V and 3 bases from J; junction bases left unmatched: 2. CDR3 length: 12 residues. Germline lookup yields CDR1 SGHRS and CDR2 YFSETQ.

The genes are TRBV6-5 and TRBJ1-4; D is undetermined. V was clipped by 6 bases and J by 10 bases, with 12 bases between them. There are 12 residues in the CDR3. Germline V gene sequence: CDR1 MNHEY, CDR2 SVGAGI. CDR3 sequence (DNA): TGTGCCAGCAGCTCACCGGACGGAAAACTGTTTTTT. It translates to CASSSPDGKLFF.

This chain links TRBV18 with TRBJ2-7; no clear D. Germline-derived CDR1 and CDR2 are KGHSH and LQKENI. The CDR3 loop spans 12 amino acids. The V end lost 3 bases, the J end lost 7 bases, and 10 bases lay between the germline ends. In nucleotides, the CDR3 is TGTGCCAGCTCACCGGCCCTCGGGGAGCAGTACTTC. Translating it yields CASSPALGEQYF. Combining the CDR3 with reference TRBV18 and TRBJ2-7 gives the whole variable domain NAGVMQNPRHLVRRRGQEARLRCSPMKGHSHVYWYRQLPEEGLKFMVYLQKENIIDESGMPKERFSAEFPKEGPSILRIQQVVRGDSAAYFCASSPALGEQYFGPGTRLTVT.

The chain uses TRBV5-1 and TRBJ2-1; 11 bases line up with TRBD2. Germline loops: CDR1 SGHRS, CDR2 YFSETQ. V shed 0 bases, J shed 4 bases, and the junction held 6 bases outside the gene matches. This CDR3 region has 17 residues. The CDR3 region is CASSLELAGAPYNEQFF. The CDR3 coding sequence is TGCGCCAGCAGCTTGGAACTAGCGGGGGCCCCTTACAATGAGCAGTTCTTC.

This sequence joins TRBV20-1 and TRBJ1-2, with D unclear. Germline V gives CDR1 DFQATT, CDR2 SNEGSKA (reference sequence). The CDR3 covers 11 residues. Here the CDR3 DNA reads TGCAGGTCACGCGGCTACTATGGCTACACCTTC. It specifies CRSRGYYGYTF.